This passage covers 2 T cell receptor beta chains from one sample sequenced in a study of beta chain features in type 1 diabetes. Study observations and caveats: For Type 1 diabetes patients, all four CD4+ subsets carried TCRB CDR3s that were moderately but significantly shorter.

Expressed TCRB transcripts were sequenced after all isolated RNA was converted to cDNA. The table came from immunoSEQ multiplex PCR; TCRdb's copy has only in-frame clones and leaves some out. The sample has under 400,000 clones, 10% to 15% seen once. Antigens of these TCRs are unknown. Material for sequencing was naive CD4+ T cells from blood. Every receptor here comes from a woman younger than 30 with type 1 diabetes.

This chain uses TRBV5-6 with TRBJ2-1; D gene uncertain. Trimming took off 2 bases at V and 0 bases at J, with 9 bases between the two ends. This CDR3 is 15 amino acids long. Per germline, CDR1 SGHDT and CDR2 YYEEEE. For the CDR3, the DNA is TGTGCCAGCAGCTTCCTGGGCAGCTCCTACAATGAGCAGTTCTTC. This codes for CASSFLGSSYNEQFF.

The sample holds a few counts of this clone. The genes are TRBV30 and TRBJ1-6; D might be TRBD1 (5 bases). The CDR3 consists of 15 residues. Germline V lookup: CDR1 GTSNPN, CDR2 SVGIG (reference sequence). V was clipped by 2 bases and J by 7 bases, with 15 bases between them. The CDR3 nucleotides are TGTGCCTGGAGTCCGGCAGGCACAGGAAATTCACCCCTCCACTTT. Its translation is CAWSPAGTGNSPLHF. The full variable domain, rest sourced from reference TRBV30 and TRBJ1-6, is SQTIHQWPATLVQPVGSPLSLECTVEGTSNPNLYWYRQAAGRGLQLLFYSVGIGQISSEVPQNLSASRPQDRQFILSSKKLLLSDSGFYLCAWSPAGTGNSPLHFGNGTRLTVT.